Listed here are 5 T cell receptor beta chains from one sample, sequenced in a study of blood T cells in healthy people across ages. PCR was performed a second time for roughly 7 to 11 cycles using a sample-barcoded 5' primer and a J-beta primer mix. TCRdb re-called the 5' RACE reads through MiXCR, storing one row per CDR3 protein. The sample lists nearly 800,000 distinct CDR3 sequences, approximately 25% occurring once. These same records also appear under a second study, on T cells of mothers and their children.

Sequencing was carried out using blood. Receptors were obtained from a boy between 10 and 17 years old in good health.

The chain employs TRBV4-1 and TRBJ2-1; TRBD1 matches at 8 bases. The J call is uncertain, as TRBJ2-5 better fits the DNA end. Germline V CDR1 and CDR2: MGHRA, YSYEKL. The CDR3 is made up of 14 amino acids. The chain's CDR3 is CASSRPTGDGTQYF. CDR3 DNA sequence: TGCGCCAGCAGCCGACCGACAGGGGATGGGACCCAGTACTTC.

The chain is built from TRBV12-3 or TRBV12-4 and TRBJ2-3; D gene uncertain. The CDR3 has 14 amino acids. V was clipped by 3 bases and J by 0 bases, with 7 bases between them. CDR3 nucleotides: TGTGCCAGCAGTTTGGACGTTAGCACAGATACGCAGTATTTT. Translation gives CASSLDVSTDTQYF.

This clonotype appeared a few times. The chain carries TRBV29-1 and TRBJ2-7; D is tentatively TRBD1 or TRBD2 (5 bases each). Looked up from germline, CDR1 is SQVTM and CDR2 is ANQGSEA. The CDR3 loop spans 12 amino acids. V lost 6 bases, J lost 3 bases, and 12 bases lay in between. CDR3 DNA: TGCAGCGTGCCCGGGACCCTCTACGAGCAGTACTTC. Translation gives CSVPGTLYEQYF.

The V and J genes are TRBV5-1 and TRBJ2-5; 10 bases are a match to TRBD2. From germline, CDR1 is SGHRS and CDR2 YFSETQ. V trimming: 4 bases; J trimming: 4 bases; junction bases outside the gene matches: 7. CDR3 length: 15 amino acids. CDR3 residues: CASSPAGGPGETQYF. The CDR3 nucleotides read TGCGCCAGCAGCCCAGCGGGAGGGCCCGGAGAGACCCAGTACTTC.

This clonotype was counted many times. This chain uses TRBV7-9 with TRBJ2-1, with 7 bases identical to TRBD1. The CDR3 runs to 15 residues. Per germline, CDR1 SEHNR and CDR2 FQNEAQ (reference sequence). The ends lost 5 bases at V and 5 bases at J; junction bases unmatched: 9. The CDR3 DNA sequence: TGTGCCAGCAGCCCCGCCCCCGACAGGGACAATGAGCAGTTCTTC. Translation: CASSPAPDRDNEQFF. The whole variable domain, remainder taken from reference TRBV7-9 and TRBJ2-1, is DTGVSQNPRHKITKRGQNVTFRCDPISEHNRLYWYRQTLGQGPEFLTYFQNEAQLEKSRLLSDRFSAERPKGSFSTLEIQRTEQGDSAMYLCASSPAPDRDNEQFFGPGTRLTVL.